The 8 T cell receptor beta chains below were found in one sample sequenced in a study of blood T cell repertoires in COVID-19 (dated by TCRdb to the early 2020s). Receptor amplification or capture employed the immunoSEQ multiplex PCR assay. TCRdb provides this immuneACCESS table in a form limited to in-frame rearrangements. Some clones are lacking; in checked studies, under half of them reflect an unresolved V gene, and why the rest are absent is not known. For this sample there are around 350,000 clones; more than 75% appear just once. Under 3% of the sample comes from the top ten. The specimen was peripheral blood. These receptors were taken from a human donor in a cohort sampled during active COVID-19.

CDR3 bases: TGTGCCAGCAGGTCGTCAGGGGGGTCCTACGAGCAGTACTTC. Amino acids: CASRSSGGSYEQYF. V is TRBV6-5 and J is TRBJ2-7; D possibly corresponds to TRBD1 (7 bases). The CDR3 is 14 amino acids. Germline V gene data show CDR1 as MNHEY and CDR2 as SVGAGI. V lost 6 bases and J 1 base, leaving 13 bases between the germline ends.

The chain joins TRBV7-9 to TRBJ2-3; weak D call: TRBD2 (5 bases). The V end was cut by 7 bases, the J end by 6 bases, with 14 bases between. The CDR3 sequence is 13 residues long. Germline V gene sequence: CDR1 SEHNR, CDR2 FQNEAQ (reference sequence). The CDR3 is CASTGYTGDTQYF. The CDR3, as DNA: TGTGCCAGCACCGGGTACACGGGGGATACGCAGTATTTT.

V and J are TRBV4-1 and TRBJ2-3; perhaps TRBD1 as D (7 bases). The length of the CDR3 is 16 residues. In germline, CDR1 is MGHRA, CDR2 YSYEKL. V was clipped by 0 bases and J by 5 bases, with 15 bases between them. The CDR3 coding sequence is TGCGCCAGCAGCCAAGAAGGAGGGGGCGAAGGAGATACGCAGTATTTT. It translates to CASSQEGGGEGDTQYF.

The chain recombines TRBV18 with TRBJ2-7; D is uncertain. This CDR3 has 15 amino acids. V lost 0 bases, J lost 1 base, and 10 bases lay in between. The germline V gene encodes CDR1 KGHSH and CDR2 LQKENI. CDR3 bases: TGTGCCAGCTCACCACCCCAGGCTTTGTCCTACGAGCAGTACTTC. Translated, it gives CASSPPQALSYEQYF.

This chain joins TRBV10-3 and TRBJ2-3; no reliable D call. CDR1 and CDR2 (germline): ENHRY, SYGVKD. Trimming removed 3 bases at V and 2 bases at J, with 6 bases between. This CDR3 region has 13 residues. In nucleotides, the CDR3 is TGTGCCATCAGTGACCGGTCCACAGATACGCAGTATTTT. Encoded protein: CAISDRSTDTQYF.

This clone is a singleton in its sample. This chain uses TRBV7-2 with TRBJ2-6; the D gene is possibly TRBD2 (6 bases). The CDR3 sequence is 18 residues long. The germline gives CDR1 SGHTA, CDR2 FQGNSA. V lost 2 bases, J lost 0 bases, and 14 bases lay in between. CDR3 DNA: TGTGCCAGCAGCTTATCGACGCGGGACGACTCTGGGGCCAACGTCCTGACTTTC. It specifies CASSLSTRDDSGANVLTF.

This chain links TRBV7-8 with TRBJ2-2; 7 positions agree with TRBD2. There are 16 residues in the CDR3. After removal of 7 bases from V and 1 base from J, the junction contained 9 bases not matched to a gene. Germline V CDR1 and CDR2: SGHVS, FQNEAQ. Written as DNA, the CDR3 is TGTGCCAGCACCCTAAGGGGCGGGAGGAACACCGGGGAGCTGTTTTTT. Protein: CASTLRGGRNTGELFF.

The chain recombines TRBV30 with TRBJ1-6; D gene uncertain. Germline CDR1 reads GTSNPN; CDR2 reads SVGIG (reference sequence). The V and J ends lost 0 bases and 6 bases respectively, with 9 bases between them. This CDR3 has 14 residues. CDR3 nucleotide sequence: TGTGCCTGGAGTGTTGCCAGGATTAATTCACCCCTCCACTTT. Its translation is CAWSVARINSPLHF.